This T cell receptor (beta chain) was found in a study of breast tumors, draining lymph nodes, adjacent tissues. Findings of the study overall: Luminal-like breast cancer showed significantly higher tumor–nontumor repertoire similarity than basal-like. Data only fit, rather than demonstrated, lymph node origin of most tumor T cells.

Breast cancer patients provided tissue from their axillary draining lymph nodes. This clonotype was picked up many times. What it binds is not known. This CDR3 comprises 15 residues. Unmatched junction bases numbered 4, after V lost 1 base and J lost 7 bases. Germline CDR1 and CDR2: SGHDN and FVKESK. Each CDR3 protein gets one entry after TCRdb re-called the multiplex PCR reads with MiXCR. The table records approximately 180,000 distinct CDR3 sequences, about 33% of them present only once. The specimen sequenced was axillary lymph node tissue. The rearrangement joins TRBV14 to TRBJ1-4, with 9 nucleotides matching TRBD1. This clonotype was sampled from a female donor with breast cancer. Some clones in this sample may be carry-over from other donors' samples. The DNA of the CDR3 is TGTGCCAGCAGCCAAGTTCGGGGACAGGGTGAAAAACTGTTTTTT. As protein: CASSQVRGQGEKLFF.